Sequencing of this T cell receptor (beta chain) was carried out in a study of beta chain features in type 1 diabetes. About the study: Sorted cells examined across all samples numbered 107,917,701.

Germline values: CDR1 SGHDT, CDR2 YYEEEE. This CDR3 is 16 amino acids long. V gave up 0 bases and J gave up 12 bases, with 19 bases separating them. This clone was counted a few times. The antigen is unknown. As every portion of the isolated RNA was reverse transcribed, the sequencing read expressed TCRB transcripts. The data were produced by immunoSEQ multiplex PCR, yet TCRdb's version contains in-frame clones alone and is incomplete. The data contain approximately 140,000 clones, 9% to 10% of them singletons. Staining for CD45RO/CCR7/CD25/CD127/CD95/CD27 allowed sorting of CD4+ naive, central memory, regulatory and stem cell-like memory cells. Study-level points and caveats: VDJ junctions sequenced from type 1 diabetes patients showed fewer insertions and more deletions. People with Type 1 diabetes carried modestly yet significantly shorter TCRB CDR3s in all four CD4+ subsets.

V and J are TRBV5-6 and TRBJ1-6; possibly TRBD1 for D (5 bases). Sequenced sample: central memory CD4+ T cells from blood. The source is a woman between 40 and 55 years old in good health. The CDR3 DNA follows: TGTGCCAGCAGCTTGGCGGGCGGACTAGGGGTCTTACCCCTCCACTTT. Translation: CASSLAGGLGVLPLHF.